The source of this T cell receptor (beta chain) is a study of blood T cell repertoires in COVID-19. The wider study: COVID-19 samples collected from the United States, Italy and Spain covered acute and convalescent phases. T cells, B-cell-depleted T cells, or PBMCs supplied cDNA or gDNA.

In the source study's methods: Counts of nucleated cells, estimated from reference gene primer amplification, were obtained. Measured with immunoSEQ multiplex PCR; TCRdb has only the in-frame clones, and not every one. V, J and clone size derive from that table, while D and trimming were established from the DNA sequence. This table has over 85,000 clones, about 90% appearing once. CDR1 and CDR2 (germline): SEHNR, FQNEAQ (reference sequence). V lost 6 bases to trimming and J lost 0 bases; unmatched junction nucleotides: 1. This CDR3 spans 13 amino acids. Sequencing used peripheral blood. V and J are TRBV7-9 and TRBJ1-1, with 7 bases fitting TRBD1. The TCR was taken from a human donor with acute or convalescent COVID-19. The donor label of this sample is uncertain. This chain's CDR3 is CASRTGLNTEAFF. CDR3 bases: TGTGCCAGCAGGACAGGGCTGAACACTGAAGCTTTCTTT.